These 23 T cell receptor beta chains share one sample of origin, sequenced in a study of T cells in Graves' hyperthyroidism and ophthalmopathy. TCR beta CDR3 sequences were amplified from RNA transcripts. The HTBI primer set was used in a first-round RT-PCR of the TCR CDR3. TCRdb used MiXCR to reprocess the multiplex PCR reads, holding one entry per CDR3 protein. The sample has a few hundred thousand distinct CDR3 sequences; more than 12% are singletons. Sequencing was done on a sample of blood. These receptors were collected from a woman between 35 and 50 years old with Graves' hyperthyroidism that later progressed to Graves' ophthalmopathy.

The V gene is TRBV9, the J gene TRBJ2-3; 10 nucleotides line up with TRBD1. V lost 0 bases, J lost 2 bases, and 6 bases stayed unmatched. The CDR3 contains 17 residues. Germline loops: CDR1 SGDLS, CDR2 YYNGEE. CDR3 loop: CASSVDGTGALTDTQYF. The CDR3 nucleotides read TGTGCCAGCAGCGTAGACGGGACAGGGGCACTCACAGATACGCAGTATTTT.

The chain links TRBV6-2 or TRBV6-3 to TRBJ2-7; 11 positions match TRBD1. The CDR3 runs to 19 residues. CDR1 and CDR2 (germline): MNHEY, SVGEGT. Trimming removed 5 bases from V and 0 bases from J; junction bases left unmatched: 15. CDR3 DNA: TGTGCCAGCAGTGGGTCCGGACAGGGGGCAACCTTTCGCTCCTACGAGCAGTACTTC. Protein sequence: CASSGSGQGATFRSYEQYF.

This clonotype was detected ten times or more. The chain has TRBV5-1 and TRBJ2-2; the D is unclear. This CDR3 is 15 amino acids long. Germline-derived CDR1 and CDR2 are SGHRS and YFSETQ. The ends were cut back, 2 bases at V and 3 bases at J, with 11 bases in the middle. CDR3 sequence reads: CASSFALRDTGELFF. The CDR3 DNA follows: TGCGCCAGCAGCTTCGCGTTAAGGGACACCGGGGAGCTGTTTTTT. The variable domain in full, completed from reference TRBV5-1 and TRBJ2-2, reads KAGVTQTPRYLIKTRGQQVTLSCSPISGHRSVSWYQQTPGQGLQFLFEYFSETQRNKGNFPGRFSGRQFSNSRSEMNVSTLELGDSALYLCASSFALRDTGELFFGEGSRLTVL.

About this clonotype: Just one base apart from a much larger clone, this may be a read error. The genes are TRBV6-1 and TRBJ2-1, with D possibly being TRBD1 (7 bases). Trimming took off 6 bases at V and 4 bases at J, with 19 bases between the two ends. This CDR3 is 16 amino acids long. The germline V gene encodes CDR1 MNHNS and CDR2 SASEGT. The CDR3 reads CASSLMSGGKYNEQFF. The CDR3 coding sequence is TGTGCCAGCAGCCTCATGTCAGGGGGGAAATACAATGAGCAGTTCTTC.

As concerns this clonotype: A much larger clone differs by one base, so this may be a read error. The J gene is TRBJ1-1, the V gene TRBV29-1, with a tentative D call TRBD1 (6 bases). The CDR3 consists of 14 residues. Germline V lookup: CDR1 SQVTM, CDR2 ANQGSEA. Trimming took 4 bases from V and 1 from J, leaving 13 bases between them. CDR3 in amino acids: CSVAQDSWNTEAFF. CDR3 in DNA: TGCAGCGTTGCACAGGACAGCTGGAACACTGAAGCTTTCTTT.

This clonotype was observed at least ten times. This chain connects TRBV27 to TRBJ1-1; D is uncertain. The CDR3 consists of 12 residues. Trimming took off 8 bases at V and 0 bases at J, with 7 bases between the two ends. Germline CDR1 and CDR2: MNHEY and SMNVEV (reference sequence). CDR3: CASGRMNTEAFF. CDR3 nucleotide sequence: TGTGCCAGCGGACGGATGAACACTGAAGCTTTCTTT.

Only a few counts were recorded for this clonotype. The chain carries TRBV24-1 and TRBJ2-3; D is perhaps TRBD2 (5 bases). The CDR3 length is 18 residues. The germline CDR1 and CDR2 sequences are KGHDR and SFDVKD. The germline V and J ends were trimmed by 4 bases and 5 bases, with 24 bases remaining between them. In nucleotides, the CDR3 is TGTGCCACCAGTGACTCCCCCGGACTGCTGCACAACAGAGATACGCAGTATTTT. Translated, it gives CATSDSPGLLHNRDTQYF.

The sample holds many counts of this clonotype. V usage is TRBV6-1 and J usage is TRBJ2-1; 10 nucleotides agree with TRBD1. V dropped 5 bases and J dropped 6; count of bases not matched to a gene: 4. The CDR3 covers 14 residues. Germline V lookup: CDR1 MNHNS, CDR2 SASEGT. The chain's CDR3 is CASSLRTGGNEQFF. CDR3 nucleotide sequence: TGTGCCAGCAGTTTGCGGACAGGGGGCAATGAGCAGTTCTTC.

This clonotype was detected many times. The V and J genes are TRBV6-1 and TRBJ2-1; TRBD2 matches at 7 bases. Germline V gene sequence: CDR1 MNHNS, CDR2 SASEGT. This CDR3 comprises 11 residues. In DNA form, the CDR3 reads TGTATAGTGGCTAGCGGCAATGAGCAGTTCTTC. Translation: CIVASGNEQFF.

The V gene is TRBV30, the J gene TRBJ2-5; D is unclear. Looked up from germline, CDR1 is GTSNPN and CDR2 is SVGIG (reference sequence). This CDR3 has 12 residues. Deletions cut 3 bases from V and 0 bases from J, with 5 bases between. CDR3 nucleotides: TGTGCCTGGAGAGGGAACCAAGAGACCCAGTACTTC. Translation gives CAWRGNQETQYF. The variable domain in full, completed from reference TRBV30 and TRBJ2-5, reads SQTIHQWPATLVQPVGSPLSLECTVEGTSNPNLYWYRQAAGRGLQLLFYSVGIGQISSEVPQNLSASRPQDRQFILSSKKLLLSDSGFYLCAWRGNQETQYFGPGTRLLVL.

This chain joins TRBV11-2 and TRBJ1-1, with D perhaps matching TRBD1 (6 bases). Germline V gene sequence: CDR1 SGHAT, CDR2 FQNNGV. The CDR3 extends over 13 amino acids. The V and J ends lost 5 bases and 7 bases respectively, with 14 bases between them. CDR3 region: CASSADSHNEAFF. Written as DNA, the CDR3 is TGTGCCAGCAGCGCGGACAGCCACAATGAAGCTTTCTTT. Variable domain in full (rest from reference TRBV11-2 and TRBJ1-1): EAGVAQSPRYKIIEKRQSVAFWCNPISGHATLYWYQQILGQGPKLLIQFQNNGVVDDSQLPKDRFSAERLKGVDSTLKIQPAKLEDSAVYLCASSADSHNEAFFGQGTRLTVV.

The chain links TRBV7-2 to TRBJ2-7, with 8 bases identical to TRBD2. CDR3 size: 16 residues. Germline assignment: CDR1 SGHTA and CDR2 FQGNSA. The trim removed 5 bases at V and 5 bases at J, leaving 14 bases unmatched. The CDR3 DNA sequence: TGTGCCAGCAGCGACCCGGGCAGCGGGAGATTCAACGAGCAGTACTTC. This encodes CASSDPGSGRFNEQYF.

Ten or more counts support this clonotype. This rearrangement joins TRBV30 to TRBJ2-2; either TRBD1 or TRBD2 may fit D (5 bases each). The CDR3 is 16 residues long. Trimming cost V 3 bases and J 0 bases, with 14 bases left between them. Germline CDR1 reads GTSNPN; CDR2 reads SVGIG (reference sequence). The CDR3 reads CAWRLWGKANTGELFF. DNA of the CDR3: TGTGCCTGGAGGCTTTGGGGGAAGGCGAACACCGGGGAGCTGTTTTTT. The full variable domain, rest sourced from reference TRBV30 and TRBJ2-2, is SQTIHQWPATLVQPVGSPLSLECTVEGTSNPNLYWYRQAAGRGLQLLFYSVGIGQISSEVPQNLSASRPQDRQFILSSKKLLLSDSGFYLCAWRLWGKANTGELFFGEGSRLTVL.

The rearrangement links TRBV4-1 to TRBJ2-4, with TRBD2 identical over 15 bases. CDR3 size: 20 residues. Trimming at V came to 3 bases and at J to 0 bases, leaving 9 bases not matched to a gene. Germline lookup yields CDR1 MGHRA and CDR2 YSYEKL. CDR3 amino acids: CASSHPGGLAGGIAKNIQYF. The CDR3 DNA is TGCGCCAGCAGCCACCCAGGGGGACTAGCGGGAGGAATAGCCAAAAACATTCAGTACTTC.

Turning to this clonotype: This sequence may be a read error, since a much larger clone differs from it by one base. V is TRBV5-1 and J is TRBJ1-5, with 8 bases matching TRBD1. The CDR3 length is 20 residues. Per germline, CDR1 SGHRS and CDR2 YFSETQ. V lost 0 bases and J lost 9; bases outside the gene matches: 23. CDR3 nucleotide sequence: TGCGCCAGCAGCTTGGACGGGGGGGACAGGTCTCGGACAACTTCTCCGCCCCAGCATTTT. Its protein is CASSLDGGDRSRTTSPPQHF. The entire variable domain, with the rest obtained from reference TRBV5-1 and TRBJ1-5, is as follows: KAGVTQTPRYLIKTRGQQVTLSCSPISGHRSVSWYQQTPGQGLQFLFEYFSETQRNKGNFPGRFSGRQFSNSRSEMNVSTLELGDSALYLCASSLDGGDRSRTTSPPQHFGDGTRLSIL.

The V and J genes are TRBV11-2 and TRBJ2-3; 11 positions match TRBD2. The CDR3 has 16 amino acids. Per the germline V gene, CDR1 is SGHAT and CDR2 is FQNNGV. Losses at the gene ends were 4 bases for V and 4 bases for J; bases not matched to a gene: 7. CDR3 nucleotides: TGTGCCAGCAGCTCCAGACTAGCGGGAAGTGCAGATACGCAGTATTTT. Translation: CASSSRLAGSADTQYF. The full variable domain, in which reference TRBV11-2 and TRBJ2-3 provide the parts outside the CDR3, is EAGVAQSPRYKIIEKRQSVAFWCNPISGHATLYWYQQILGQGPKLLIQFQNNGVVDDSQLPKDRFSAERLKGVDSTLKIQPAKLEDSAVYLCASSSRLAGSADTQYFGPGTRLTVL.

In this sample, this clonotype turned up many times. DNA of the CDR3: TGTGCCAGCAGGGACCGGGCCGCCCGGATTAATGAGCAGTTCTTC. As protein: CASRDRAARINEQFF. V and J are TRBV28 and TRBJ2-1; D is undetermined. The CDR3 runs to 15 residues. The V gene's germline CDR1 is MDHEN and CDR2 SYDVKM. V gave up 6 bases and J gave up 7 bases, with 19 bases separating them.

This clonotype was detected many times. The CDR3 bases are TGTGCCAGCAGAACTAGGCTAGCGGAGGGAGGAGAGACCCAGTACTTC. It yields the protein CASRTRLAEGGETQYF. The chain carries TRBV28 and TRBJ2-5; TRBD2 aligns across 7 bases. This CDR3 spans 16 amino acids. CDR1 MDHEN and CDR2 SYDVKM come from the germline V gene. V shed 6 bases, J shed 4 bases, and the junction held 14 bases outside the gene matches.

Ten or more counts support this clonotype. Here the CDR3 reads CATRPGTQYF. The CDR3 bases are TGTGCTACCCGACCCGGTACGCAGTATTTT. This rearrangement joins TRBV12-3 or TRBV12-4 to TRBJ2-3; no firm D call. The CDR3 length is 10 residues.

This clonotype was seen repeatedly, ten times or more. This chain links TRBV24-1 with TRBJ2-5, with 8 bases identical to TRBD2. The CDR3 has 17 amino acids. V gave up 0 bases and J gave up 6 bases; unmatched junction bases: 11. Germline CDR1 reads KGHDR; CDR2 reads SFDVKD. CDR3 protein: CATSDLRAGGPEKTQYF. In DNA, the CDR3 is TGTGCCACCAGTGATTTGCGGGCGGGGGGACCGGAGAAGACCCAGTACTTC.

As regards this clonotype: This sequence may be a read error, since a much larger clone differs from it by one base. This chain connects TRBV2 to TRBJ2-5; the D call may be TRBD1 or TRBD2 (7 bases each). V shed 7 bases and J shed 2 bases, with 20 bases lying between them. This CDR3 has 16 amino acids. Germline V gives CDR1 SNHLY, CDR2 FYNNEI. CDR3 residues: CASKGGRTGQQETQYF. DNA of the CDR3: TGTGCCAGCAAGGGGGGGAGGACGGGACAGCAAGAGACCCAGTACTTC.

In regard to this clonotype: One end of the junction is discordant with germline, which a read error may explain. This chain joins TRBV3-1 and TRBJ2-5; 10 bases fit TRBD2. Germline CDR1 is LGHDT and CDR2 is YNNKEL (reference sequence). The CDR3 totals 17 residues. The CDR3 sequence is CASSPLGGSGGQGTQYF. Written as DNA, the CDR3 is TGTGCCAGCAGCCCCCTAGGGGGTAGCGGGGGGCAAGGGACCCAGTACTTC.

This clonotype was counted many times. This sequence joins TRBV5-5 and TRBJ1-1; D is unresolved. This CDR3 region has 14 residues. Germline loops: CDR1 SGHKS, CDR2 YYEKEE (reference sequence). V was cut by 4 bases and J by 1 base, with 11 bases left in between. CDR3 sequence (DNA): TGTGCCAGCAGCCCCCGGGTTAAGAACACTGAAGCTTTCTTT. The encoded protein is CASSPRVKNTEAFF.